This TCR beta chain was captured in a study of blood T cell repertoires in COVID-19. For the study at large: The cDNA or gDNA used as material had been derived from T cells, B-cell-depleted T cells, or PBMCs.

Method: immunoSEQ multiplex PCR; TCRdb's copy keeps in-frame clones and lacks some. The sample lists 310,000 or so clones, about 87% occurring once. Trimming removed 5 bases at V and 5 bases at J, with 10 bases between. CDR1 SGHTA and CDR2 FQGNSA come from the germline V gene. The CDR3 loop spans 13 amino acids. The specimen sequenced was PBMCs or T cells enriched from blood (not recorded which). The TCR was taken from a woman under 30 who had recovered from COVID-19. The chain uses TRBV7-2 and TRBJ2-1; D is perhaps TRBD2 (6 bases). The CDR3 DNA reads as TGTGCCAGCAGCCGACAGCGGGACAATGAGCAGTTCTTC. Translation gives CASSRQRDNEQFF.